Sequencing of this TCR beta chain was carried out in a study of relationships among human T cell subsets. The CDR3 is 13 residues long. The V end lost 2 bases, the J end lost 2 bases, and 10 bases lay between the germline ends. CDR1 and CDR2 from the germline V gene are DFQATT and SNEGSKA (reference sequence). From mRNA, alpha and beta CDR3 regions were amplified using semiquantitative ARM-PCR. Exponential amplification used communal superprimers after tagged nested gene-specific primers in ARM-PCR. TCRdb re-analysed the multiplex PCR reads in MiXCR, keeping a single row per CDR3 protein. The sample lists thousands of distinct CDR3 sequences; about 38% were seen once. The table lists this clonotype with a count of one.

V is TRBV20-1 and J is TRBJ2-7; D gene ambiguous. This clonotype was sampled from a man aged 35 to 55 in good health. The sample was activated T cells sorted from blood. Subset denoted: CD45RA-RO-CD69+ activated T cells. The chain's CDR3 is CSARQHATYEQYF. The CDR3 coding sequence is TGCAGTGCTAGACAGCACGCTACCTACGAGCAGTACTTC.